Listed below are T cell receptor beta chains from one sample, sequenced in a study of Graves' ophthalmopathy and Graves' hyperthyroidism. TCRdb re-called the multiplex PCR reads with MiXCR, one entry per CDR3 protein. The sample has approximately 700,000 distinct CDR3 sequences, about 40% seen once; the top ten hold around 3%. Sequencing used peripheral blood. The receptor source for this set is an adult man with Graves' ophthalmopathy. The CDR3 runs from the conserved cysteine through the conserved F or W. The D gene is left open where the match is weak. The listing skips clone size in some rows; elsewhere it reads once, few, many or a size class.

d_call,v_call,j_call,clone_size,cdr3_nt,cdr3_aa
NA,TRBV6-1,TRBJ1-5,few,TGTGCCAGCTTTGGGAGCCTCGATCAGCCCCAGCATTTT,CASFGSLDQPQHF
NA,TRBV29-1,TRBJ1-4,NA,TGCAGCGTTGGGCCTAACACCGGGGAGGAAAAACTGTTTTTT,CSVGPNTGEEKLFF
TRBD1,TRBV2,TRBJ1-2,many,TGTGCCAGCAGTCTGGGACAGGGTTGGTATGGCTACACCTTC,CASSLGQGWYGYTF
NA,TRBV2,TRBJ1-3,many,TGTGCCAGCAGTGAAGCGAGGCGGCACTCTGGAAACACCATATATTTT,CASSEARRHSGNTIYF
TRBD2,TRBV5-1,TRBJ2-7,many,TGCGCCAGCAGCGAACTAGCGGGAGTAGTCTACGAGCAGTACTTC,CASSELAGVVYEQYF
TRBD1,TRBV7-9,TRBJ1-2,NA,TGTGCCAGCAGCCCCCGGGCAGGGGGGGCCCATGGCTACACCTTC,CASSPRAGGAHGYTF
NA,TRBV9,TRBJ1-4,NA,TGTGCCAGCAGCTACAACGTTCGGGACGGACTGTTTTTT,CASSYNVRDGLFF
TRBD2,TRBV29-1,TRBJ2-5,NA,TGCAGCGTTGGACTAGCGGGAGCCCTGGAGACCCAGTACTTC,CSVGLAGALETQYF
NA,TRBV7-8,TRBJ1-1,few,TGTGCCAGCAGTTTATCGTTCCAGGGTACCACTGAAGCTTTCTTT,CASSLSFQGTTEAFF
NA,TRBV12-3/TRBV12-4,TRBJ1-5,NA,TGTGCCAGCAGGTCGAGGGGGGCTACAGGGCAGCCCCAGCATTTT,CASRSRGATGQPQHF
NA,TRBV29-1,TRBJ1-1,many,TGCAGCGCCCAGGCGGGGACTGAAGCTTTCTTT,CSAQAGTEAFF
TRBD1,TRBV4-3,TRBJ2-7,few,TGCGCCAGCAGCCAGCAGGGACAGGGTCGGGCCGAGCAGTACTTC,CASSQQGQGRAEQYF
NA,TRBV2,TRBJ2-2,many,TGTGCCAGCAGTCATAGACTAGGTGCACAGACCGGGGAGCTGTTTTTT,CASSHRLGAQTGELFF
TRBD1,TRBV29-1,TRBJ2-7,once,TGCAGCCAGATGCGGGACAGGGGATCCTACGAGCAGTACTTC,CSQMRDRGSYEQYF
NA,TRBV4-3,TRBJ2-7,NA,TGCGCCAGCAGCCAAGACTGGTTCAGTGTCTCCTACGAGCAGTACTTC,CASSQDWFSVSYEQYF
NA,TRBV7-2,TRBJ2-6,NA,TGTGCCAGCAGCTCACCCTACGACTATTCAGACAGACGCTCTGGGGCCAACGTCCTGACTTTC,CASSSPYDYSDRRSGANVLTF
NA,TRBV6-6,TRBJ1-3,few,TGTGCCAGCAGTTACTCGACCGGGAACTCTGGAAACACCATATATTTT,CASSYSTGNSGNTIYF
NA,TRBV6-1,TRBJ2-2,few,TGTGCCAGCCAGACACACCCGAACACCGGGGAGCTGTTTTTT,CASQTHPNTGELFF
NA,TRBV7-2,TRBJ2-5,many,TGTGCCAGCAGCTTCTATGGGGAAGAAGAGACCCAGTACTTC,CASSFYGEEETQYF
TRBD1,TRBV6-2/TRBV6-3,TRBJ2-7,NA,TGCGCCAGCAGTCGGAGAGGGACAGTTACTTTCTACGAGCAGTACTTC,CASSRRGTVTFYEQYF
TRBD2,TRBV10-3,TRBJ2-2,many,TGTGCCATCAGTGGACTAGCGGGGGTGTCTGGCGGGGAGCTGTTTTTT,CAISGLAGVSGGELFF
TRBD1,TRBV7-9,TRBJ2-7,many,TGTGCCAGCAGCGATGGGACAGGGATCATCTCCTACGAGCAGTACTTC,CASSDGTGIISYEQYF
TRBD1,TRBV9,TRBJ1-3,NA,TGTGCCAGCAGCAGATCGGCACAGGGGGCTGGAAACACCATATATTTT,CASSRSAQGAGNTIYF
NA,TRBV6-5,TRBJ2-5,NA,TGTGCCAGCAGTTGGGCAGGGGATCAAGAGACCCAGTACTTC,CASSWAGDQETQYF
TRBD1,TRBV7-2,TRBJ1-3,few,TGTGCCAGCAGCCCCCTGGACAGGGGGCCTGGAAACACCATATATTTT,CASSPLDRGPGNTIYF
NA,TRBV30,TRBJ2-7,NA,TGTGCCTGGAGTGTACAGGGACTCGTCTACGAGCAGTACTTC,CAWSVQGLVYEQYF
NA,TRBV7-9,TRBJ2-2,NA,TGTGCCAGCAGCAGCGACCCCGGGGAGCTGTTTTTT,CASSSDPGELFF
NA,TRBV7-9,TRBJ2-6,NA,TGTGCCAGCAGCTTGGGGTGGACAGGGGCCAACGTCCTGACTTTC,CASSLGWTGANVLTF
TRBD2,TRBV29-1,TRBJ2-5,NA,TGCAGCCTCCGGACTAGCGGGGGACAAGAGACCCAGTACTTC,CSLRTSGGQETQYF
TRBD1,TRBV7-9,TRBJ1-2,NA,TGCGCCAGCAGCCAAACCCCGGGACAGGGGGCGAATGGCTACACCTTC,CASSQTPGQGANGYTF
NA,TRBV2,TRBJ1-1,many,TGTGCCAGCAGTGTTGGCCCCCGCGACACTGAAGCTTTCTTT,CASSVGPRDTEAFF
TRBD1,TRBV7-3,TRBJ2-6,many,TGTGCCAGCAGCCCCGGGACAGGGGTAGCTGGGGCCAACGTCCTGACTTTC,CASSPGTGVAGANVLTF
NA,TRBV10-3,TRBJ2-6,many,TGTGCCATCAGTGGGGGGGCCACCTCTGGGGCCAACGTCCTGACTTTC,CAISGGATSGANVLTF
NA,TRBV29-1,TRBJ1-1,many,TGCAGCGTTGGTGCGGGGATCATGAACACTGAAGCTTTCTTT,CSVGAGIMNTEAFF
NA,TRBV10-3,TRBJ1-2,NA,TGTGCCAGCAGTTACTCGATGGCAGGCGCTGGGTCAGGTCATGGCTACACCTTC,CASSYSMAGAGSGHGYTF
TRBD2,TRBV12-3/TRBV12-4,TRBJ2-7,NA,TGTGCCAGCAGCCCGATCGGACTAGCGGGGGGAATCTCCTACGAGCAGTACTTC,CASSPIGLAGGISYEQYF
TRBD2,TRBV13,TRBJ2-5,few,TGTGCCAGCAGCTTAAGGTTCTCCAGAGGGGCTAGCGGGATAGAGACCCAGTACTTC,CASSLRFSRGASGIETQYF
NA,TRBV7-9,TRBJ2-5,NA,TGTGCCAGCAGCCCCCCCGGAGGATTTTCAGAGACCCAGTACTTC,CASSPPGGFSETQYF
NA,TRBV7-8,TRBJ2-7,many,TGTGCCAGCAGCTTAGTTGTGGGCCGCGAGCAGTACTTC,CASSLVVGREQYF
NA,TRBV7-3,TRBJ1-2,many,TGTGCCAGCAGCTTAAGAACAGGGCACGGCTACACCTTC,CASSLRTGHGYTF
NA,TRBV6-1,TRBJ1-1,few,TGTGCCAGCACCGACAGGTTGAACACTGAAGCTTTCTTT,CASTDRLNTEAFF
TRBD2,TRBV25-1,TRBJ2-3,NA,TGTGCCAGCAGTGAACTAGCGGGGACAGATACGCAGTATTTT,CASSELAGTDTQYF
NA,TRBV6-1,TRBJ1-1,many,TGTGCCAGCAGCCCCCAAGGGTTCGGGGTAAGCACTGAAGCTTTCTTT,CASSPQGFGVSTEAFF
NA,TRBV6-2/TRBV6-3,TRBJ2-7,few,TGTGCCAGCAGTTACGGGGGGCAAGAGCAGTACTTC,CASSYGGQEQYF
TRBD1,TRBV15,TRBJ2-5,NA,TGTGCCACCAGCCAAGGACAGGGTGAGACCCAGTACTTC,CATSQGQGETQYF
NA,TRBV29-1,TRBJ2-7,NA,TGCAGCACGGTCTCAGGGCAGGGGGGCTACGAGCAGTACTTC,CSTVSGQGGYEQYF
NA,TRBV9,TRBJ1-3,many,TGTGCCAGCAGCGCGCGTCAGGGCGTCTCTGGAAACACCATATATTTT,CASSARQGVSGNTIYF
NA,TRBV10-3,TRBJ1-3,many,TGTGCCGTCGAGCCGGGAAGTGGAAACACCATATATTTT,CAVEPGSGNTIYF
NA,TRBV4-1,TRBJ1-1,NA,TGCGTCAGCAGCCAAGGGACCGATACTGAAGCTTTCTTT,CVSSQGTDTEAFF
NA,TRBV29-1,TRBJ1-6,once,TGCAGCGTCCTCCAGGGAAATTCACCCCTCCACTTT,CSVLQGNSPLHF
NA,TRBV29-1,TRBJ1-2,NA,TGCAGCGTTGCTCAGGGATGGGTTTCAGATGGCTACACCTTC,CSVAQGWVSDGYTF
NA,TRBV6-6,TRBJ1-1,many,TGTGCCAGCACCTCCCAGGAGGCGAACACTGAAGCTTTCTTT,CASTSQEANTEAFF
TRBD1,TRBV6-5,TRBJ2-7,NA,TGTGCCAGCAGAGCGCATCCGGGACAGACCTACGAGCAGTACTTC,CASRAHPGQTYEQYF
NA,TRBV2,TRBJ1-1,NA,TGTGCCAGCAGGTGGGCCCTAGAGAACACTGAAGCTTTCTTT,CASRWALENTEAFF